This entry features one T cell receptor (beta chain) sequence. The antigen remains undetermined. The sample originates from a study of CD8 T cells in Susac syndrome. Susac syndrome patients met recently defined diagnostic criteria for definite or probable disease. Broader study findings: None of the CD4+ T cell repertoires in Susac syndrome showed clonal expansion. By the study's own acknowledgment, its TCR sequencing and HLA analysis included relatively few individuals.

Germline values: CDR1 GTSNPN, CDR2 SVGIG (reference sequence). This CDR3 has 13 amino acids. V was cut by 0 bases and J by 6 bases, with 8 bases left in between. RNA amounts of about 0.45 to 1 ug underwent reverse transcription with random hexamers. The method of amplification for TCR beta CDR3 was immunoSEQ multiplex PCR, covering 54 Vbeta and 13 Jbeta. TCRdb redid the calling of the immunoSEQ multiplex PCR reads with MiXCR, one entry per CDR3 protein. This sample has 150,000 to 200,000 distinct CDR3 sequences; around 94% occur once, and the top ten carry 0.085% to 0.1%. The rearrangement joins TRBV30 to TRBJ1-4; no firm D call. The sample taken for sequencing was CD4+ T cells from PBMCs. The sequence came from a human donor with Susac syndrome. The CDR3 region is CAWSVRQHEKLFF. CDR3 coding DNA: TGTGCCTGGAGTGTACGGCAGCATGAAAAACTGTTTTTT.